This T cell receptor (beta chain) originates from a study of shared clonotypes between healthy human individuals. CDR3 length equals 15 residues. V lost 6 bases to trimming and J lost 6 bases, with 17 bases between them. Germline CDR1 and CDR2: LNHDA and SQIVND (reference sequence). General observations from the study: Sampling included only blood; tissue repertoires likely differ.

This clone was picked up a small number of times. What it binds is unknown. TCRdb keeps only in-frame clones here, not all; method: immunoSEQ multiplex PCR. The data show around 530,000 clones, roughly 79% seen once. The receptor's source is a woman aged 40 to 49 in good health. Some clones in this sample may be carry-over from other donors' samples. Sequencing used PBMCs. The chain joins TRBV19 to TRBJ1-4; D may be TRBD1 (5 bases). The DNA of the CDR3 is TGTGCCAGTAGAATTTTAAACCAAGGGGATGAAAAACTGTTTTTT. It specifies CASRILNQGDEKLFF.